A single T cell receptor beta chain is shown here with its context. Per the original data handling: Quantification of nucleated cells was approximated via reference gene primer amplification. Assay used: immunoSEQ multiplex PCR; TCRdb lists only in-frame clones, some missing. That table is the source of V, J and clone size, and D and trimming were worked out from the DNA. The sample has about 150,000 clones; about 89% are singletons. These data come from a study of blood T cell repertoires in COVID-19. Whole-study context: Donors in the United States, Italy and Spain gave samples during acute or convalescent COVID-19. PBMCs, B-cell-depleted T cells, or T cells were the source of the cDNA or gDNA that made up the material.

J was trimmed by 3 bases and V by 5 bases; bases with no gene match: 16. CDR3 size: 19 residues. Germline values: CDR1 KGHDR, CDR2 SFDVKD. The sequence derives from a man aged 55 to 69 with active or convalescent COVID-19. The sample comprised peripheral blood. The chain has TRBV24-1 and TRBJ2-3; 10 nucleotides match TRBD1. This CDR3 is CATSGKKGGDRGRTDTQYF. CDR3 coding DNA: TGTGCCACCAGTGGAAAGAAAGGGGGGGACAGGGGCAGAACAGATACGCAGTATTTT.